A single TCR beta chain is shown here with its context. This record comes from a study of blood T cell repertoires in COVID-19. Study context: Acute and convalescent COVID-19 specimens originated in the United States, Italy and Spain.

This CDR3 has 14 amino acids. J gave up 4 bases and V 8 bases, and 5 bases lay outside the gene matches. Germline values: CDR1 SGHTA, CDR2 FQGNSA. Authors' processing steps: Amplifying reference gene primers gave estimates of nucleated cell counts. TCRdb keeps only in-frame clones here, not all; method: immunoSEQ multiplex PCR. V and J calls plus clone size are reproduced from that table; the DNA served to infer D and trimming. The profile covers about 230,000 clones, with approximately 84% appearing a single time and roughly 8% taken by the ten largest. Sequenced sample: peripheral blood. The origin of this receptor is a woman aged 80 or over with acute or convalescent COVID-19. The chain has TRBV7-2 and TRBJ2-2, with 9 bases aligning to TRBD2. Here the CDR3 reads CASEAGGSTGELFF. CDR3 DNA sequence: TGTGCCAGCGAGGCGGGAGGGAGCACCGGGGAGCTGTTTTTT.